Below, one T cell receptor beta chain is given with its context. The antigen is not known. These data come from a study of cytomegalovirus exposure and HLA in healthy donors. The CDR3 has 15 amino acids. Germline V gene data show CDR1 as SGHTA and CDR2 as FQGNSA. Deletions cut 0 bases from V and 6 bases from J, with 12 bases between. The PCR contained 60 Vbeta and 13 Jbeta primers. TCRdb's copy holds only in-frame clones and misses some; the assay was immunoSEQ multiplex PCR. There are 170,000 or so clones in the sample; 84% occur only once, and more than 4% lies in the top ten. Notes on the study in general: The sole available immune exposure information was CMV serostatus.

The specimen sequenced was PBMCs. This receptor was obtained from a girl aged 5-17 years in good health and CMV-seropositive. This chain joins TRBV7-2 and TRBJ1-5; D unresolved. The CDR3 spells CASSLAGVGGQPQHF. The CDR3 bases are TGTGCCAGCAGCTTAGCTGGCGTAGGCGGTCAGCCCCAGCATTTT.